This T cell receptor beta chain was sequenced in a study of shared clonotypes between healthy human individuals. As for the study in general: Three plates each covered CD4 naive and memory; CD8 naive two, CD8 memory one. Study outcomes and limitations: Larger richness was generally estimated for naive than memory subsets. Generation probability values for non-shared clonotypes were lower than those for clonotypes shared by all four donors.

Donors were healthy HIV-negative adults without recently reported acute infections or vaccinations. About this clone: The antigen remains undetermined.

The data were produced by immunoSEQ multiplex PCR, yet TCRdb's version contains in-frame clones alone and is incomplete. Here the sample spans 850,000 to 1,200,000 clones, approximately 76% being singletons. The CDR3 spans 16 residues. V lost 9 bases and J lost 8; bases outside the gene matches: 18. The germline gives CDR1 MRHNA, CDR2 SNTAGT. The TCR comes from a man aged 18 to 30 in good health. The chain is built from TRBV6-4 and TRBJ2-1, with 8 bases fitting TRBD2. Sequencing was carried out using memory CD4+ T cells sorted from blood. Stated subset: CD45RA-negative fraction. The CDR3 is CARICGAGGMGDEQFF. The CDR3 DNA is TGTGCCAGGATCTGCGGGGCGGGAGGAATGGGAGATGAGCAGTTCTTC.